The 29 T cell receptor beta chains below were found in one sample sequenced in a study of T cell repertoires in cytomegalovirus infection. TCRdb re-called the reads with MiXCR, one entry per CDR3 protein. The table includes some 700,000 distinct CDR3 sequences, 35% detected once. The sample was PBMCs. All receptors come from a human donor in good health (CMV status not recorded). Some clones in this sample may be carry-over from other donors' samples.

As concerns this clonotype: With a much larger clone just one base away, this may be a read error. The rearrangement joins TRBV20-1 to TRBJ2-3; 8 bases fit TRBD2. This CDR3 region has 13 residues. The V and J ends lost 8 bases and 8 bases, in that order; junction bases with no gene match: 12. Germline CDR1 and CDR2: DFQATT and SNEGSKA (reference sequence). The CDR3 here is CSSLSGKATTQYF. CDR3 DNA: TGCAGTTCCCTTAGCGGGAAGGCTACTACGCAGTATTTT.

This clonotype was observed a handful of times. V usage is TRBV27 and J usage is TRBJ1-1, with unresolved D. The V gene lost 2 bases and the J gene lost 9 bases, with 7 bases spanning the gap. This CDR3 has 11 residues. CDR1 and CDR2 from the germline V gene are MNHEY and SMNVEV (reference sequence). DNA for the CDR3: TGTGCCAGCAGTTTAGGATTAAAAGCTTTCTTT. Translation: CASSLGLKAFF.

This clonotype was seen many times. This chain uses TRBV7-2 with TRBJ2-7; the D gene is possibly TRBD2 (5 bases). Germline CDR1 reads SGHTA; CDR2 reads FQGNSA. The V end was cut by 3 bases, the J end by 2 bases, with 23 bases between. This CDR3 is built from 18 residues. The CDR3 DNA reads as TGTGCCAGCAGCTTCGCCGGGTGGGCGGGTACCACGACCTACGAGCAGTACTTC. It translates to CASSFAGWAGTTTYEQYF.

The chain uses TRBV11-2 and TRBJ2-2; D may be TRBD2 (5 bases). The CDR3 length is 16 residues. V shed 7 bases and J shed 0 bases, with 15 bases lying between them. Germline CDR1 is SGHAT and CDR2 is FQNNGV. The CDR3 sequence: CASTGYGETNTGELFF. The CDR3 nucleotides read TGTGCCAGCACAGGCTACGGGGAGACGAACACCGGGGAGCTGTTTTTT. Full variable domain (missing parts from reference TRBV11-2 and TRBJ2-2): EAGVAQSPRYKIIEKRQSVAFWCNPISGHATLYWYQQILGQGPKLLIQFQNNGVVDDSQLPKDRFSAERLKGVDSTLKIQPAKLEDSAVYLCASTGYGETNTGELFFGEGSRLTVL.

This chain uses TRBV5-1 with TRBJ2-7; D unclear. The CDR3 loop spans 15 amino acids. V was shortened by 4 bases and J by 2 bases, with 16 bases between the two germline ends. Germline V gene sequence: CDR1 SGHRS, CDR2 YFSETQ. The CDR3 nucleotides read TGCGCCAGCAGCCCGTCGCACAGCAATCCCTACGAGCAGTACTTC. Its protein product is CASSPSHSNPYEQYF.

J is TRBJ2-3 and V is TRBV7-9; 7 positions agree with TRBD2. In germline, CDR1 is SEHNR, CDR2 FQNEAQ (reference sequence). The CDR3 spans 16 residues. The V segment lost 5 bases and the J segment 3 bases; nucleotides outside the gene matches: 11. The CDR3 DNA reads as TGTGCCAGCAGCGACCGCACTAGCGTGAATACAGATACGCAGTATTTT. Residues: CASSDRTSVNTDTQYF. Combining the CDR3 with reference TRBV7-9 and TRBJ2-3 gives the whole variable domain DTGVSQNPRHKITKRGQNVTFRCDPISEHNRLYWYRQTLGQGPEFLTYFQNEAQLEKSRLLSDRFSAERPKGSFSTLEIQRTEQGDSAMYLCASSDRTSVNTDTQYFGPGTRLTVL.

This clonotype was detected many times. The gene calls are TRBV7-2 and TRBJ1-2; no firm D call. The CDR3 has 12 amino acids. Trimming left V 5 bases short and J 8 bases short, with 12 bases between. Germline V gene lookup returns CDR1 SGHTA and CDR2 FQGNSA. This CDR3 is CASSMSQRGYTF. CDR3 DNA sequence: TGTGCCAGCAGCATGTCCCAGCGAGGCTACACCTTC.

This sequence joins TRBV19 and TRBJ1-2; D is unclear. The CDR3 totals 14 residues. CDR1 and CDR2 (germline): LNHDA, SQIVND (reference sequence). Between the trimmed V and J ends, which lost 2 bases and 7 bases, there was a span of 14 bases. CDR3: CASSISRRPVGYTF. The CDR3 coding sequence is TGTGCCAGTAGTATATCGAGGCGCCCAGTTGGCTACACCTTC.

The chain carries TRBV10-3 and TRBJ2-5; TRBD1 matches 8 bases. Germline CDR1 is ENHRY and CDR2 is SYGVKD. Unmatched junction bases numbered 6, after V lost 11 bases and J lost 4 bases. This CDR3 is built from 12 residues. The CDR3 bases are TGTGCCGCCAGGGGGCGTGGAGAGACCCAGTACTTC. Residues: CAARGRGETQYF.

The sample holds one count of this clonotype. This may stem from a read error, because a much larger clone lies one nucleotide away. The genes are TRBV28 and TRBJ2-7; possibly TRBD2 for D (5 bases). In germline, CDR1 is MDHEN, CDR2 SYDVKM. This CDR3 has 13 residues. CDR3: CASRPLGDYEQDF. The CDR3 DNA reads TGTGCCAGCAGGCCGCTCGGGGATTACGAGCAGGACTTC.

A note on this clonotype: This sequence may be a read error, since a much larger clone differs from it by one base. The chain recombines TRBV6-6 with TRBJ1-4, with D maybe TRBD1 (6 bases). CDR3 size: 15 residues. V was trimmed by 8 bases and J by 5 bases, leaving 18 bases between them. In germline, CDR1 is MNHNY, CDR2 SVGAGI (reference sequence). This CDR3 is CASGTWGAGNEKLFF. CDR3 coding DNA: TGTGCCAGCGGGACATGGGGCGCGGGGAATGAAAAACTGTTTTTT.

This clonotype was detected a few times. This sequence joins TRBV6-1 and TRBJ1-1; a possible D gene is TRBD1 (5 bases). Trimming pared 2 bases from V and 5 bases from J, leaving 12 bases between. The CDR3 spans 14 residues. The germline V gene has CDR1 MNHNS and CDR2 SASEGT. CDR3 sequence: CASSERNKGTEAFF. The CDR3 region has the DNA TGTGCCAGCAGTGAACGTAATAAGGGGACTGAAGCTTTCTTT.

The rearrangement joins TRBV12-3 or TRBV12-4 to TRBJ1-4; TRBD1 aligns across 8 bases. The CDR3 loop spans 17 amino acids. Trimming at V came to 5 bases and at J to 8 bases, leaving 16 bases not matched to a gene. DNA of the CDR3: TGTGCCAGCAGTCGAGCCCAGGGGGCGCTGGGTGAGGAAAAACTGTTTTTT. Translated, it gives CASSRAQGALGEEKLFF.

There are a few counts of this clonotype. The CDR3 DNA sequence: TGTGCCAGCAGGAGCGGGACACTCAGCGCTAATGAAAAACTGTTTTTT. It encodes CASRSGTLSANEKLFF. V gene TRBV28 combines with J gene TRBJ1-4; D might be TRBD1 (6 bases). V was cut by 6 bases and J by 3 bases, with 17 bases left in between. The V gene's germline CDR1 is MDHEN and CDR2 SYDVKM. CDR3 length equals 16 residues.

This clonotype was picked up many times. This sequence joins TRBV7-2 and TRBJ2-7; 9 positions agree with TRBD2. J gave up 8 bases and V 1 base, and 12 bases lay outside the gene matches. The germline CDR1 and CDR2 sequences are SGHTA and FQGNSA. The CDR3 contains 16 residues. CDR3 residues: CASSLDAGRASGKQYF. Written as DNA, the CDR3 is TGTGCCAGCAGCTTAGATGCGGGGCGAGCTAGCGGGAAGCAGTACTTC.

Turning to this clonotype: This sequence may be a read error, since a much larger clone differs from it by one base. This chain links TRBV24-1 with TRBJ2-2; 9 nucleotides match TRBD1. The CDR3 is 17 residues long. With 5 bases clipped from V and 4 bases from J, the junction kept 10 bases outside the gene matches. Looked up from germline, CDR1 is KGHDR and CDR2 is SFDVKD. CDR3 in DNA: TGTGCCACCAGTGCAACCCGTGGGACAGGGTTCACCGGGGAGCTGTTTTTT. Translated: CATSATRGTGFTGELFF.

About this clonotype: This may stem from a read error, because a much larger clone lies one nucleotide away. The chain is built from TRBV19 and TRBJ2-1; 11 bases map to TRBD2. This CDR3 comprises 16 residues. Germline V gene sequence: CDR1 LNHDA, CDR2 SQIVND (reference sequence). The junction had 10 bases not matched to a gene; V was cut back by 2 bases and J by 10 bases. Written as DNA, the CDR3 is TGTGCCAGTAGTATAAGTGTTCTAGCGGGGGGCAAGGAGCAGTTCTTC. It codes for CASSISVLAGGKEQFF.

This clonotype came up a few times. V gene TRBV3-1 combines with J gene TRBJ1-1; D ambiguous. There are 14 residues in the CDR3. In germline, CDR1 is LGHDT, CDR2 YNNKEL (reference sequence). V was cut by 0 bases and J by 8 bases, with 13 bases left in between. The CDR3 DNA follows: TGTGCCAGCAGCCAAGATATTTTGGGCAGGGAAGCTTTCTTT. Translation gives CASSQDILGREAFF.

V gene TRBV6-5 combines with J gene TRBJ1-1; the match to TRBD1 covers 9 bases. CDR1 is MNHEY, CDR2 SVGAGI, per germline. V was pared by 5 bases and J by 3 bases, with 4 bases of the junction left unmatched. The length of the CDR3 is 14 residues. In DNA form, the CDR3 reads TGTGCCAGCAGTCGGACAGGGGATTACACTGAAGCTTTCTTT. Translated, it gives CASSRTGDYTEAFF.

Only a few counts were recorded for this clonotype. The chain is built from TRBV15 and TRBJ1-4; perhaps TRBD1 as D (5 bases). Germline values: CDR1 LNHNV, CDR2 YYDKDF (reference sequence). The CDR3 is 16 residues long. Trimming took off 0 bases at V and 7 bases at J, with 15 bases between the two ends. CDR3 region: CATSRDRVGVGEKLFF. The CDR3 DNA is TGTGCCACCAGCAGAGATAGGGTGGGGGTCGGTGAAAAACTGTTTTTT.

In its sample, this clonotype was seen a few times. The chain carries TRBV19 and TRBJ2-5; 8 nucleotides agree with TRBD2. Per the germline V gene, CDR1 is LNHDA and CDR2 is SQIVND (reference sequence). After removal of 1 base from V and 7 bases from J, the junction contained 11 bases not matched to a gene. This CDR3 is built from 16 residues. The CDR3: CASSIGASGGTGTQYF. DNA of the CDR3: TGTGCCAGTAGTATAGGGGCCAGCGGGGGTACGGGGACCCAGTACTTC.

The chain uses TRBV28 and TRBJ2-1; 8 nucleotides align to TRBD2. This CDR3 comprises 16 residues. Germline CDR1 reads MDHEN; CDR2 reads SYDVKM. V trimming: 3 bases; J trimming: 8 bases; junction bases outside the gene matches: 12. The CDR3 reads CASSFGGRLGAHEQFF. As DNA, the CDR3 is TGTGCCAGCAGTTTTGGCGGGAGGCTTGGAGCCCATGAGCAGTTCTTC. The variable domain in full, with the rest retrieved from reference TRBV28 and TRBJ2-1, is DVKVTQSSRYLVKRTGEKVFLECVQDMDHENMFWYRQDPGLGLRLIYFSYDVKMKEKGDIPEGYSVSREKKERFSLILESASTNQTSMYLCASSFGGRLGAHEQFFGPGTRLTVL.

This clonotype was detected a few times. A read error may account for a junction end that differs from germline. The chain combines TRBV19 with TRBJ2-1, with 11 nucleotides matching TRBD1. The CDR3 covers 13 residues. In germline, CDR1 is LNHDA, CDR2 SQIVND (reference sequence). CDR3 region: CASSIRTGGLLIF. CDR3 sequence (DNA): TGTGCCAGTAGTATACGGACAGGGGGCCTCCTAATCTTC.

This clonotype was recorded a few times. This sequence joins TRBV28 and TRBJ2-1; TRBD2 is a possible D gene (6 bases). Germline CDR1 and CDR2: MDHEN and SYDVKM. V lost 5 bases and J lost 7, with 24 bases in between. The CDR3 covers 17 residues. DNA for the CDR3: TGTGCCAGCAGTCGAAGGTCCCTAGCGAGAAATACGAATGAGCAGTTCTTC. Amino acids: CASSRRSLARNTNEQFF. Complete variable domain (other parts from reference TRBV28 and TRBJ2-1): DVKVTQSSRYLVKRTGEKVFLECVQDMDHENMFWYRQDPGLGLRLIYFSYDVKMKEKGDIPEGYSVSREKKERFSLILESASTNQTSMYLCASSRRSLARNTNEQFFGPGTRLTVL.

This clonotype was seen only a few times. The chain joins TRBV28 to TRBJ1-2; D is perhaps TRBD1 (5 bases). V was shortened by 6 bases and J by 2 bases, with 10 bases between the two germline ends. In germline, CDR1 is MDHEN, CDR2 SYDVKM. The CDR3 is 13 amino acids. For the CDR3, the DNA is TGTGCCAGCAGATCCTCAGGGAACTATGGCTACACCTTC. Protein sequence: CASRSSGNYGYTF.

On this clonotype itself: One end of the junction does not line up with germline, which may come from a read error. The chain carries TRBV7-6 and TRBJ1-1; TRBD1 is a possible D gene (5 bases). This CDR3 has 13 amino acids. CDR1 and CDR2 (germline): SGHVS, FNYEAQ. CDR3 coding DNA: TGTTCCAGCAGCTTGGACACAAGGGTGGGAGCTTTCTTT. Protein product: CSSSLDTRVGAFF.

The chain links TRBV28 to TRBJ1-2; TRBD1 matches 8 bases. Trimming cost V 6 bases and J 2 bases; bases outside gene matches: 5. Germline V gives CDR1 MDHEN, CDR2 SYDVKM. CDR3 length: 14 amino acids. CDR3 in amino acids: CASSAGGSNYGYTF. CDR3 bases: TGTGCCAGCAGCGCAGGGGGCTCAAACTATGGCTACACCTTC.

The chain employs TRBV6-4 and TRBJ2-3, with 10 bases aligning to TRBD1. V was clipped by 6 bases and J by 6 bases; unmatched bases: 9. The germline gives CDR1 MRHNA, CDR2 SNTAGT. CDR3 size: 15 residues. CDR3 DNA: TGTGCCAGCAGCCTTACTGACAGGGGGCGTGATACGCAGTATTTT. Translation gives CASSLTDRGRDTQYF.

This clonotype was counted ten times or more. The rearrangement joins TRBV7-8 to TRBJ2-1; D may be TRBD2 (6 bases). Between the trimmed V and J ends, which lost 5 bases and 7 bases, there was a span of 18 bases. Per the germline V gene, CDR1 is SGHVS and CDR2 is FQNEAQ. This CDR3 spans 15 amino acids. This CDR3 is CASSTPGEGANEQFF. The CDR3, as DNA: TGTGCCAGCAGCACCCCGGGAGAAGGTGCAAATGAGCAGTTCTTC. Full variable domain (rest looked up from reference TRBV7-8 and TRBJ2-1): GAGVSQSPRYKVAKRGQDVALRCDPISGHVSLFWYQQALGQGPEFLTYFQNEAQLDKSGLPSDRFFAERPEGSVSTLKIQRTQQEDSAVYLCASSTPGEGANEQFFGPGTRLTVL.